The rows below give T cell receptor beta chains drawn from one sample of a study of vaccination effects on CD4 cells after COVID-19. Their antigens remain unidentified. Method: immunoSEQ multiplex PCR; TCRdb's copy keeps in-frame clones and lacks some. The data hold some 29,000 clones, with over 60% observed a single time. Sequencing was performed on CD4+ T cells from PBMCs cultured with SARS-CoV-2 spike peptides, taken after COVID-19 vaccination. The receptors were gathered from a human donor who received a COVID-19 vaccine. CDR3s include the opening cysteine and the closing phenylalanine or tryptophan. D genes are given only for firm matches.

V gene: TRBV7-2; D gene: NA; J gene: TRBJ2-1; CDR3 protein: CASSSTGSSYNEQFF
V gene: TRBV7-9; D gene: NA; J gene: TRBJ2-1; CDR3 protein: CASTLPLLAPLSGEQFF
V gene: TRBV6-5; D gene: NA; J gene: TRBJ2-2; CDR3 protein: CASVPWAGELFF
V gene: TRBV4-1; D gene: NA; J gene: TRBJ1-2; CDR3 protein: CASSRMGQGTYGYTF
V gene: TRBV19; D gene: TRBD2; J gene: TRBJ2-1; CDR3 protein: CASSISGTYNEQFF
V gene: TRBV19; D gene: NA; J gene: TRBJ1-5; CDR3 protein: CASSIQGKGPQHF
V gene: TRBV20-1; D gene: NA; J gene: TRBJ1-1; CDR3 protein: CSASREAWEGPSYTEAFF
V gene: TRBV10-3; D gene: NA; J gene: TRBJ2-5; CDR3 protein: CAISELQGLGWETQYF
V gene: TRBV2; D gene: NA; J gene: TRBJ1-1; CDR3 protein: CASSENRNTEAFF
V gene: TRBV3-1/TRBV3-2; D gene: NA; J gene: TRBJ1-1; CDR3 protein: CASSQEPGVTEAFF
V gene: TRBV19; D gene: NA; J gene: TRBJ2-3; CDR3 protein: CASSRSSTDTQYF
V gene: TRBV11-2; D gene: TRBD2; J gene: TRBJ2-3; CDR3 protein: CASRGIRLAGGLSTDTQYF
V gene: TRBV5-1; D gene: TRBD2; J gene: TRBJ2-1; CDR3 protein: CASSWTSGSISNEQFF
V gene: TRBV27; D gene: NA; J gene: TRBJ2-7; CDR3 protein: CASSLRQHSTYEQYF
V gene: TRBV4-1; D gene: NA; J gene: TRBJ2-3; CDR3 protein: CASTTPGTDTQYF
V gene: TRBV5-4; D gene: NA; J gene: TRBJ1-1; CDR3 protein: CASSLQGMNTEAFF